The subject of this entry is one T cell receptor beta chain. The sample originates from a study of blood T cell repertoires in COVID-19. In the study's own analysis: Reference gene primer amplification gave estimated nucleated cell counts. The protocol was immunoSEQ multiplex PCR, while the TCRdb copy is restricted to in-frame clones and leaves out a portion. V and J calls and clone size are given by that table; D and trimming were obtained from the DNA. The sample has tens of thousands of clones, about nine tenths seen once. Germline V gives CDR1 SGHVS, CDR2 FQNEAQ. The J segment lost 8 bases and the V segment lost 1 base, leaving 3 bases of the junction unmatched. CDR3 length: 13 amino acids.

The source material was peripheral blood. The receptor was derived from a human donor in a cohort sampled during active COVID-19. This chain links TRBV7-8 with TRBJ1-1; 8 nucleotides line up with TRBD1. This CDR3 reads CASSLGQGAEAFF. Written as DNA, the CDR3 is TGTGCCAGCAGCTTAGGGCAGGGGGCCGAAGCTTTCTTT.